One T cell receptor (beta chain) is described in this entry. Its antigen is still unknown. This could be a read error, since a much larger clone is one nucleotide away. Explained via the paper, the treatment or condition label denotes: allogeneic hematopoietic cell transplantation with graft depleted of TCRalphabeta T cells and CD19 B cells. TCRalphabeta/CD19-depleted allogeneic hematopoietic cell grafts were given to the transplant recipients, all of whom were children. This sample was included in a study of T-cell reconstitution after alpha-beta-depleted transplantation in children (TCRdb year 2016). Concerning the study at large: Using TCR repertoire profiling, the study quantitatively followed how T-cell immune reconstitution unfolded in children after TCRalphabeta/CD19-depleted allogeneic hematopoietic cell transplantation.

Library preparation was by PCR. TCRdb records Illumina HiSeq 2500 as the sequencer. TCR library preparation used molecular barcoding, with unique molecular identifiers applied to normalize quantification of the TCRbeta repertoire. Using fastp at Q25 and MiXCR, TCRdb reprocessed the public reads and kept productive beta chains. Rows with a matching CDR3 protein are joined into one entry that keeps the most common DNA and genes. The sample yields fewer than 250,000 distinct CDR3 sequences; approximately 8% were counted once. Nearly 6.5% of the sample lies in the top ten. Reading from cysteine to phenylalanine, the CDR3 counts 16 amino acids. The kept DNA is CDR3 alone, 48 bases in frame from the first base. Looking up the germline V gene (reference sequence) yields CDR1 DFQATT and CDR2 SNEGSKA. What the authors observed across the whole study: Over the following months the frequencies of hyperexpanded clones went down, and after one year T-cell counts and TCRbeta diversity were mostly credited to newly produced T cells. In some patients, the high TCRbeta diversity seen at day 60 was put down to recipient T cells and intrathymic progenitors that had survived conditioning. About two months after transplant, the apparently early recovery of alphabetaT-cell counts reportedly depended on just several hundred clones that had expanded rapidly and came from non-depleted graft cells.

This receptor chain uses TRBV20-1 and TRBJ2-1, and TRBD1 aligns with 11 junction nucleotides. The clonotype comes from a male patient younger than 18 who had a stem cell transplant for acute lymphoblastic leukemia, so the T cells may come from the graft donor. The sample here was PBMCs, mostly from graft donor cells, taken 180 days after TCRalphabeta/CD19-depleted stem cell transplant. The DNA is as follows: TGCTGTGTTAGTTACGGGACAGGGGGCTCCTACAATGAGCAGTTCTTC. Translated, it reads CCVSYGTGGSYNEQFF.